The present T cell receptor (beta chain) was sequenced within a study of early T cells in non-severe SARS-CoV-2 infection. Findings and limits, study-wide: VDJdb matches were skewed toward anti-spike CD8 T cell responses.

The TCR library protocol attached unique molecular identifiers to the individual cDNA molecules. In TCRdb, the 5' RACE reads were re-called with MiXCR into one record per CDR3 protein. The profile covers about 64,000 distinct CDR3 sequences, with 15% to 20% appearing a single time and approximately 8.4% taken by the ten largest. Germline V gives CDR1 SNHLY, CDR2 FYNNEI. The CDR3 extends over 17 amino acids. V shed 6 bases and J 1 base; nucleotides not matched to a gene: 11. This clonotype has more than one count but fewer than ten. The antigen is unknown. The V and J genes are TRBV2 and TRBJ2-2, with 7 bases matching TRBD1. The sequenced sample was whole blood, obtained at baseline. The clonotype comes from an adult who was a healthcare worker with PCR-confirmed SARS-CoV-2 infection or an uninfected control (not recorded which). The CDR3 region is CASRSPRTGQNTGELFF. Here the CDR3 DNA reads TGTGCCAGCAGATCCCCACGGACAGGCCAGAACACCGGGGAGCTGTTTTTT. Looking up the rest from reference TRBV2 and TRBJ2-2 gives the full variable domain: EPEVTQTPSHQVTQMGQEVILRCVPISNHLYFYWYRQILGQKVEFLVSFYNNEISEKSEIFDDQFSVERPDGSNFTLKIRSTKLEDSAMYFCASRSPRTGQNTGELFFGEGSRLTVL.